This is a list of T cell receptor beta chains from one sample in a study of T cell responses to AZD1222 COVID-19 vaccine. The data were produced by immunoSEQ multiplex PCR, yet TCRdb's version contains in-frame clones alone and is incomplete. The sample holds about 76,000 clones; nearly 90% are singletons and the top ten take approximately 10%. The sample was peripheral blood, taken on day 0 of AZD1222 vaccination. The receptors here all came from an adult in good health. The CDR3 runs from the conserved cysteine through the conserved F or W. Fields, in order: V gene, clone size, J gene, D gene, CDR3 protein, CDR3 DNA. D genes are given only for firm matches. Some rows mark clone size as missing; the rest say once, few, many or name a class of expanded clone.

V gene: TRBV29-1; clone size: NA; J gene: TRBJ2-1; D gene: TRBD2; CDR3 protein: CSHREGGGHEQFF; CDR3 DNA: TGCAGCCATAGGGAGGGAGGCGGGCATGAGCAGTTCTTC
V gene: TRBV18; clone size: NA; J gene: TRBJ2-2; D gene: NA; CDR3 protein: CASSPVQAAGELFF; CDR3 DNA: TGTGCCAGCTCACCAGTGCAGGCGGCCGGGGAGCTGTTTTTT
V gene: TRBV28; clone size: NA; J gene: TRBJ2-7; D gene: NA; CDR3 protein: CASTRQAMEHYEQYF; CDR3 DNA: TGTGCCAGCACCAGACAGGCGATGGAACACTACGAGCAGTACTTC
V gene: TRBV30; clone size: NA; J gene: TRBJ1-5; D gene: NA; CDR3 protein: CAWRAPMGNQPQHF; CDR3 DNA: TGTGCCTGGAGAGCCCCCATGGGGAATCAGCCCCAGCATTTT
V gene: TRBV30; clone size: NA; J gene: TRBJ1-5; D gene: TRBD1; CDR3 protein: CAWREQGHSNQPQHF; CDR3 DNA: TGTGCCTGGAGGGAACAGGGGCATAGCAATCAGCCCCAGCATTTT
V gene: TRBV5-1; clone size: NA; J gene: TRBJ1-2; D gene: NA; CDR3 protein: CASSLGHYGYTF; CDR3 DNA: TGCGCCAGCAGCTTGGGACATTATGGCTACACCTTC
V gene: TRBV5-4; clone size: NA; J gene: TRBJ1-4; D gene: NA; CDR3 protein: CASSLQNNEKLFF; CDR3 DNA: TGTGCCAGCAGCTTACAGAATAATGAAAAACTGTTTTTT
V gene: TRBV18; clone size: NA; J gene: TRBJ1-5; D gene: NA; CDR3 protein: CASSPRAREGAQPQHF; CDR3 DNA: TGTGCCAGCTCACCACGGGCTAGGGAGGGTGCTCAGCCCCAGCATTTT
V gene: TRBV11-2; clone size: NA; J gene: TRBJ2-7; D gene: NA; CDR3 protein: CASSFDTALEQYF; CDR3 DNA: TGTGCCAGCAGCTTTGACACAGCCTTAGAGCAGTACTTC
V gene: TRBV7-2; clone size: once; J gene: TRBJ2-2; D gene: TRBD1; CDR3 protein: CASSLLQGSTGELFF; CDR3 DNA: TGTGCCAGCAGCTTATTACAGGGGAGCACCGGGGAGCTGTTTTTT
V gene: TRBV9; clone size: NA; J gene: TRBJ2-2; D gene: TRBD2; CDR3 protein: CASSGGGRISGELFF; CDR3 DNA: TGTGCCAGCAGCGGCGGCGGGAGGATTTCCGGGGAGCTGTTTTTT
V gene: TRBV20-1; clone size: NA; J gene: TRBJ1-2; D gene: NA; CDR3 protein: CSAPREGYTF; CDR3 DNA: TGCAGTGCCCCAAGGGAGGGCTACACCTTC
V gene: TRBV7-2; clone size: NA; J gene: TRBJ1-1; D gene: TRBD1; CDR3 protein: CASSWDSYTEAFF; CDR3 DNA: TGTGCCAGCAGCTGGGACAGTTACACTGAAGCTTTCTTT
V gene: TRBV10-1; clone size: few; J gene: TRBJ1-6; D gene: NA; CDR3 protein: CASSAGDANSALHF; CDR3 DNA: TGCGCCAGCAGTGCAGGGGACGCCAATTCAGCCCTCCACTTT
V gene: TRBV28; clone size: NA; J gene: TRBJ1-5; D gene: NA; CDR3 protein: CASSLQEVVPQHF; CDR3 DNA: TGTGCCAGCAGTTTACAGGAGGTTGTGCCCCAGCATTTT
V gene: TRBV19; clone size: NA; J gene: TRBJ1-5; D gene: NA; CDR3 protein: CASSMRGAYSNQPQHF; CDR3 DNA: TGTGCCAGTAGTATGAGGGGGGCCTATAGCAATCAGCCCCAGCATTTT
V gene: TRBV9; clone size: NA; J gene: TRBJ2-5; D gene: NA; CDR3 protein: CASSAQGGRETQYF; CDR3 DNA: TGTGCCAGCAGCGCCCAGGGGGGACGGGAGACCCAGTACTTC
V gene: TRBV29-1; clone size: NA; J gene: TRBJ2-7; D gene: NA; CDR3 protein: CSGGLGDEQYF; CDR3 DNA: TGCAGCGGTGGGCTGGGGGACGAGCAGTACTTC
V gene: TRBV7-9; clone size: NA; J gene: TRBJ2-1; D gene: NA; CDR3 protein: CASSHTGTGSGNEQFF; CDR3 DNA: TGTGCCAGCAGCCACACAGGGACCGGGTCGGGGAATGAGCAGTTCTTC
V gene: TRBV12-5; clone size: NA; J gene: TRBJ2-1; D gene: NA; CDR3 protein: CASGLSQGGYNEQFF; CDR3 DNA: TGTGCTAGTGGTTTGTCCCAGGGAGGCTACAATGAGCAGTTCTTC
V gene: TRBV6-5; clone size: NA; J gene: TRBJ2-1; D gene: TRBD2; CDR3 protein: CASQRDPIGNEQFF; CDR3 DNA: TGTGCCTCCCAGCGGGATCCTATCGGGAATGAGCAGTTCTTC
V gene: TRBV28; clone size: once; J gene: TRBJ2-1; D gene: NA; CDR3 protein: CASSNSGSYNEQFF; CDR3 DNA: TGTGCCAGCAGCAACAGCGGTTCCTACAATGAGCAGTTCTTC
V gene: TRBV19; clone size: NA; J gene: TRBJ2-1; D gene: NA; CDR3 protein: CASSIGGSYNEQFF; CDR3 DNA: TGTGCCAGTAGTATAGGGGGTTCCTACAATGAGCAGTTCTTC
V gene: TRBV2; clone size: NA; J gene: TRBJ1-3; D gene: TRBD1; CDR3 protein: CASSTRDRGLGNTIYF; CDR3 DNA: TGTGCCAGCAGTACCCGGGACAGGGGGCTCGGAAACACCATATATTTT
V gene: TRBV28; clone size: NA; J gene: TRBJ2-7; D gene: NA; CDR3 protein: CASSLEAAAPYEQYF; CDR3 DNA: TGTGCCAGCAGTTTAGAGGCGGCCGCGCCCTACGAGCAGTACTTC
V gene: TRBV27; clone size: NA; J gene: TRBJ2-7; D gene: NA; CDR3 protein: CASSPLPTYEQYF; CDR3 DNA: TGTGCCAGCAGTCCCCTACCCACCTACGAGCAGTACTTC
V gene: TRBV19; clone size: NA; J gene: TRBJ1-5; D gene: NA; CDR3 protein: CASKWAGGQPQHF; CDR3 DNA: TGTGCCAGTAAGTGGGCAGGTGGTCAGCCCCAGCATTTT
V gene: TRBV5-8; clone size: NA; J gene: TRBJ2-1; D gene: NA; CDR3 protein: CASQSIPSYNEQFF; CDR3 DNA: TGTGCCAGCCAAAGCATCCCCTCCTACAATGAGCAGTTCTTC
V gene: TRBV10-3; clone size: NA; J gene: TRBJ1-3; D gene: NA; CDR3 protein: CAITEPGNTIYF; CDR3 DNA: TGTGCCATCACTGAACCTGGAAACACCATATATTTT
V gene: TRBV10-3; clone size: once; J gene: TRBJ2-5; D gene: NA; CDR3 protein: CAISDREETQYF; CDR3 DNA: TGTGCCATCAGTGACAGGGAAGAGACCCAGTACTTC
V gene: TRBV3-1/TRBV3-2; clone size: NA; J gene: TRBJ2-1; D gene: TRBD2; CDR3 protein: CASSQARLAGFNEQFF; CDR3 DNA: TGTGCCAGCAGCCAAGCCAGACTAGCGGGGTTCAATGAGCAGTTCTTC
V gene: TRBV14; clone size: few; J gene: TRBJ1-1; D gene: NA; CDR3 protein: CASSRDTNTEAFF; CDR3 DNA: TGTGCCAGCAGCCGGGACACAAACACTGAAGCTTTCTTT
V gene: TRBV9; clone size: NA; J gene: TRBJ1-1; D gene: TRBD1; CDR3 protein: CASSPPQGSEAFF; CDR3 DNA: TGTGCCAGCAGCCCCCCACAGGGGTCTGAAGCTTTCTTT
V gene: TRBV5-6; clone size: NA; J gene: TRBJ2-2; D gene: NA; CDR3 protein: CASRTGNTGELFF; CDR3 DNA: TGTGCCAGCAGGACAGGAAACACCGGGGAGCTGTTTTTT
V gene: TRBV11-2; clone size: NA; J gene: TRBJ1-3; D gene: TRBD1; CDR3 protein: CASSTRTGVGNTIYF; CDR3 DNA: TGTGCCAGCAGCACCCGGACAGGGGTCGGAAACACCATATATTTT
V gene: TRBV5-4; clone size: once; J gene: TRBJ2-1; D gene: TRBD1; CDR3 protein: CASSLGGTGMGNEQFF; CDR3 DNA: TGTGCCAGCAGCTTGGGGGGGACAGGGATGGGTAATGAGCAGTTCTTC
V gene: TRBV5-4; clone size: NA; J gene: TRBJ1-1; D gene: TRBD1; CDR3 protein: CASSLYQGAGTEAFF; CDR3 DNA: TGTGCCAGCAGCTTGTATCAGGGGGCCGGCACTGAAGCTTTCTTT
V gene: TRBV28; clone size: NA; J gene: TRBJ1-2; D gene: NA; CDR3 protein: CASSLGGRGYTF; CDR3 DNA: TGTGCCAGCAGTCTCGGGGGGCGTGGCTACACCTTC
V gene: TRBV29-1; clone size: NA; J gene: TRBJ2-2; D gene: TRBD1; CDR3 protein: CSALGQMNTGELFF; CDR3 DNA: TGCAGCGCATTGGGACAGATGAACACCGGGGAGCTGTTTTTT
V gene: TRBV19; clone size: NA; J gene: TRBJ2-3; D gene: NA; CDR3 protein: CASSPILGGTDTQYF; CDR3 DNA: TGTGCCAGTAGTCCCATTCTCGGAGGAACAGATACGCAGTATTTT
V gene: TRBV7-9; clone size: NA; J gene: TRBJ2-1; D gene: NA; CDR3 protein: CASSLRDPRNEQFF; CDR3 DNA: TGTGCCAGCAGCTTAAGGGACCCTCGAAATGAGCAGTTCTTC
V gene: TRBV3-1/TRBV3-2; clone size: NA; J gene: TRBJ2-7; D gene: NA; CDR3 protein: CASSQGPGNEQYF; CDR3 DNA: TGTGCCAGCAGCCAAGGTCCAGGGAACGAGCAGTACTTC
V gene: TRBV18; clone size: NA; J gene: TRBJ2-3; D gene: TRBD1; CDR3 protein: CASSRTGTGGFDTQYF; CDR3 DNA: TGTGCCAGCTCACGAACCGGGACAGGGGGGTTTGATACGCAGTATTTT
V gene: TRBV3-1/TRBV3-2; clone size: NA; J gene: TRBJ2-2; D gene: NA; CDR3 protein: CASSQGSGGELFF; CDR3 DNA: TGTGCCAGCAGCCAGGGATCGGGCGGGGAGCTGTTTTTT
V gene: TRBV28; clone size: NA; J gene: TRBJ1-3; D gene: NA; CDR3 protein: CASRGRNTIYF; CDR3 DNA: TGTGCCAGCAGGGGACGAAACACCATATATTTT
V gene: TRBV7-3; clone size: NA; J gene: TRBJ1-2; D gene: TRBD1; CDR3 protein: CASSLTPGGRTGAGYTF; CDR3 DNA: TGTGCCAGCAGCTTAACGCCCGGAGGAAGGACAGGGGCTGGCTACACCTTC
V gene: TRBV6-5; clone size: NA; J gene: TRBJ2-3; D gene: NA; CDR3 protein: CASFRGDTQYF; CDR3 DNA: TGTGCCAGCTTCCGTGGAGATACGCAGTATTTT
V gene: TRBV5-4; clone size: NA; J gene: TRBJ1-1; D gene: NA; CDR3 protein: CASSFSMNTEAFF; CDR3 DNA: TGTGCCAGCAGCTTTTCCATGAACACTGAAGCTTTCTTT
V gene: TRBV5-1; clone size: NA; J gene: TRBJ1-2; D gene: NA; CDR3 protein: CASSLEENYGYTF; CDR3 DNA: TGCGCCAGCAGCTTGGAAGAGAACTATGGCTACACCTTC
V gene: TRBV9; clone size: NA; J gene: TRBJ1-1; D gene: TRBD1; CDR3 protein: CASSVARSTGAEEAFF; CDR3 DNA: TGTGCCAGCAGCGTAGCTAGGAGTACAGGGGCGGAGGAAGCTTTCTTT
V gene: TRBV28; clone size: NA; J gene: TRBJ2-7; D gene: NA; CDR3 protein: CASSAPEGGSSYEQYF; CDR3 DNA: TGTGCCAGCAGTGCCCCTGAGGGGGGAAGCTCCTACGAGCAGTACTTC
V gene: TRBV28; clone size: NA; J gene: TRBJ2-3; D gene: TRBD2; CDR3 protein: CASEREPDTQYF; CDR3 DNA: TGTGCCAGCGAGCGGGAGCCAGATACGCAGTATTTT
V gene: TRBV10-2; clone size: NA; J gene: TRBJ2-7; D gene: NA; CDR3 protein: CASIPGGGNEQYF; CDR3 DNA: TGCGCCAGCATTCCAGGGGGAGGTAACGAGCAGTACTTC
V gene: TRBV28; clone size: few; J gene: TRBJ2-2; D gene: TRBD2; CDR3 protein: CASSLTAGAGTSGRARATGELFF; CDR3 DNA: TGTGCCAGCAGTTTAACAGCGGGGGCCGGGACTAGCGGGAGGGCTAGGGCCACCGGGGAGCTGTTTTTT
V gene: TRBV19; clone size: NA; J gene: TRBJ2-3; D gene: NA; CDR3 protein: CASSKGPNSDTQYF; CDR3 DNA: TGTGCCAGTAGTAAGGGACCCAATTCGGATACGCAGTATTTT
V gene: TRBV11-3; clone size: NA; J gene: TRBJ2-3; D gene: NA; CDR3 protein: CASSQGGSTDTQYF; CDR3 DNA: TGTGCCAGCAGCCAGGGGGGTAGCACAGATACGCAGTATTTT
V gene: TRBV28; clone size: NA; J gene: TRBJ2-6; D gene: TRBD1; CDR3 protein: CASSSTGVPGANVLTF; CDR3 DNA: TGTGCCAGCAGTTCCACAGGGGTCCCTGGGGCCAACGTCCTGACTTTC
V gene: TRBV10-1; clone size: NA; J gene: TRBJ1-4; D gene: NA; CDR3 protein: CASSPGTSEKLFF; CDR3 DNA: TGCGCCAGCAGTCCCGGGACGTCTGAAAAACTGTTTTTT
V gene: TRBV7-9; clone size: NA; J gene: TRBJ1-2; D gene: NA; CDR3 protein: CASSLNAWEEEGYTF; CDR3 DNA: TGTGCCAGCAGCTTAAACGCCTGGGAAGAGGAAGGCTACACCTTC